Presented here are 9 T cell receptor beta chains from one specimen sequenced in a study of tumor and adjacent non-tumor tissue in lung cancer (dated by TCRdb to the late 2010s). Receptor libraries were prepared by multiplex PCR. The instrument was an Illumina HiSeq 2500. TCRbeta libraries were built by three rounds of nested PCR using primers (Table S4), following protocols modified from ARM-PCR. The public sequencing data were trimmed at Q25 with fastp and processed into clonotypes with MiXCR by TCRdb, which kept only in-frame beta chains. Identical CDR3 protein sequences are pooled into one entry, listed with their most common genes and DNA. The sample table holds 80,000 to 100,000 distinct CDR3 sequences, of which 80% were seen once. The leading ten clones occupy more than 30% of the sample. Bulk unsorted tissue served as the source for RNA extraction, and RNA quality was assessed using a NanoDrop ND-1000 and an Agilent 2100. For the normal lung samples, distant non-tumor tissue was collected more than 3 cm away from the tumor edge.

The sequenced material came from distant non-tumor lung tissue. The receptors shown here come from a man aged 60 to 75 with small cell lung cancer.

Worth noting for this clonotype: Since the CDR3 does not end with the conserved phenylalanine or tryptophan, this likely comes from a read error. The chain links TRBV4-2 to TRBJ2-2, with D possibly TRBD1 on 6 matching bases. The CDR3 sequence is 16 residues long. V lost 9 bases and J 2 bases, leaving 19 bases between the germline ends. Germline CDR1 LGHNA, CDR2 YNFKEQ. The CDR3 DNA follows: TGTGCCAGGGGACAAGATCTGAGGGCCAACACCGGGGAGCTGTTTTTA. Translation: CARGQDLRANTGELFL.

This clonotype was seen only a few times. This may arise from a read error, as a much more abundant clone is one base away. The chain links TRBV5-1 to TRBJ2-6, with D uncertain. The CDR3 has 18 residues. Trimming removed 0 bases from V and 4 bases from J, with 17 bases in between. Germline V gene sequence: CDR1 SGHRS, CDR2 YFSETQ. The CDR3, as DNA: TGCGCCAGCAGCTTGGAAAGTCAGGTCGGGTTCGGGGCCAACGTCCTGACTTTC. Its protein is CASSLESQVGFGANVLTF.

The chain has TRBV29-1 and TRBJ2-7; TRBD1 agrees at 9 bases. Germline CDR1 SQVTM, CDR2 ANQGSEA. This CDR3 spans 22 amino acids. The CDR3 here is CSAGRDRVFWEVGRESYYKQYV. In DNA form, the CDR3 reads TGCAGCGCCGGACGGGACAGGGTATTTTGGGAAGTTGGGCGGGAGTCCTACTACAAGCAGTACGTC.

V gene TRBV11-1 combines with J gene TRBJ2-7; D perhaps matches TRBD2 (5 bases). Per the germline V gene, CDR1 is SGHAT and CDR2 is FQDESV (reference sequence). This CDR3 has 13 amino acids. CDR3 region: CANSLARRYEQYV. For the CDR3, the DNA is TGTGCCAACAGCTTAGCGCGGCGGTACGAGCAGTATGTC.

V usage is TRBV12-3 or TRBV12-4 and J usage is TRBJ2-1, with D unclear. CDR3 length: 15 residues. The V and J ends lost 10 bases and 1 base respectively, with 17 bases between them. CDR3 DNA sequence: TGTGCCATCACTAAACAAATTCCATCCTACAATGAGCAGTTCTTC. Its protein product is CAITKQIPSYNEQFF.

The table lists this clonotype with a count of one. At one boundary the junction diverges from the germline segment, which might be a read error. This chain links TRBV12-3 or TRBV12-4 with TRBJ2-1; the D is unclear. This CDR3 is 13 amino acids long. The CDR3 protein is CASSLGLYIEQFF. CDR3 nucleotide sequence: TGTGCCAGTAGTTTAGGTCTCTACATTGAGCAGTTCTTC.

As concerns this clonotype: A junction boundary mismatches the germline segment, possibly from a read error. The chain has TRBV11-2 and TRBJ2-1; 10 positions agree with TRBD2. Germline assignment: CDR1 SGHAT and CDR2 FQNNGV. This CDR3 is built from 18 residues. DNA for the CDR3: TGTGCCAGCGTCTTAGGAGTAGCGGGAGGCTACTACTACAATGAACAGTTCTTC. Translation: CASVLGVAGGYYYNEQFF.

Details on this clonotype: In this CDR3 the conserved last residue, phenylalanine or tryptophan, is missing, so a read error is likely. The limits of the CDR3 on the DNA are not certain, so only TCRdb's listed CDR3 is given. CDR3 residues: CCHGGQGTEYI. The V call is TRBV29-1, the J call TRBJ2-5; the tabulated D call, TRBD1, remains unverified against the DNA. Germline V lookup: CDR1 SQVTM, CDR2 ANQGSEA. Ends included, the CDR3 has 11 residues.

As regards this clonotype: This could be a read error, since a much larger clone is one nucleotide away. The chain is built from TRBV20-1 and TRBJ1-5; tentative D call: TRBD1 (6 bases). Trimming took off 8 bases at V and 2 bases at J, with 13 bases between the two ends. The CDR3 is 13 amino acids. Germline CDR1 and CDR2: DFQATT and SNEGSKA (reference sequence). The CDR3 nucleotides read TGCAGTACCGTCTCAGGGGGCAATCAGCCCCAGCATTTT. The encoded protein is CSTVSGGNQPQHF.